This T cell receptor (beta chain) was recovered during a study of OX40 agonist ivuxolimab in advanced cancers. Trimming removed 5 bases from V and 3 bases from J; junction bases left unmatched: 7. The V gene's germline CDR1 is SEHNR and CDR2 FQNEAQ (reference sequence). This CDR3 spans 16 amino acids. Points from the study as a whole: By week 6 at 0.1 to 3.0 mg/kg, blood CD4+ and CD8+ T cells had expanded clonally.

As for this clone: Its cognate antigen is unknown.

Sequenced by immunoSEQ multiplex PCR; TCRdb stores in-frame clones only, minus some. The data contain tens of thousands of clones, approximately 90% of them seen just once; the ten biggest clones take up around 1%. The sequenced sample was CD4+ or CD8+ T cells sorted from blood, obtained in a trial of the OX40 agonist ivuxolimab. The sequence came from an adult with an advanced solid tumor such as melanoma, head and neck, liver or kidney cancer. J is TRBJ2-3 and V is TRBV7-9, with 11 bases that match TRBD2. DNA of the CDR3: TGTGCCAGCAGCCTCCATAGCGGGGGGGCGACAGATACGCAGTATTTT. Protein sequence: CASSLHSGGATDTQYF. Based on the CDR3 plus reference TRBV7-9 and TRBJ2-3, the full variable domain is DTGVSQNPRHKITKRGQNVTFRCDPISEHNRLYWYRQTLGQGPEFLTYFQNEAQLEKSRLLSDRFSAERPKGSFSTLEIQRTEQGDSAMYLCASSLHSGGATDTQYFGPGTRLTVL.